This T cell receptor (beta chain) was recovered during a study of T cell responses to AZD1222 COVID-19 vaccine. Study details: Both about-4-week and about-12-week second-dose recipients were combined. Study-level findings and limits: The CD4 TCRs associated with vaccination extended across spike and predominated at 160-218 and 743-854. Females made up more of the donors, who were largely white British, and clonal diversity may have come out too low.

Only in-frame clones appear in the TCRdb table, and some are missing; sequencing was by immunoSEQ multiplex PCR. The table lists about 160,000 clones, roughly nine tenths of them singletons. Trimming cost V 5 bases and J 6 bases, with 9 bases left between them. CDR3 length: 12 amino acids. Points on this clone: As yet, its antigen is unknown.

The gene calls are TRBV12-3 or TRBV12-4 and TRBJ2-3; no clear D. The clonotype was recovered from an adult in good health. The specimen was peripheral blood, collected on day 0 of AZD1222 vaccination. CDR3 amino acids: CASSGAVDTQYF. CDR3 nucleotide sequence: TGTGCCAGCAGTGGCGCGGTGGATACGCAGTATTTT.